A single sample is the source of the 18 T cell receptor beta chains below, sequenced in a study of CD8+ T cells in alopecia areata. RNA was extracted and reverse transcribed into cDNA as the sequencing template. The table came from immunoSEQ multiplex PCR; TCRdb's copy has only in-frame clones and leaves some out. The table records over 95,000 clones, roughly three fifths of them present only once. The sample's treatment: oral pan-JAK inhibitor, 5-10 mg twice daily. This specimen consisted of CD4+ T cells sorted from blood, obtained at week 24, from a patient treated with tofacitinib. The receptors shown here come from a human donor with alopecia areata.

The V call is TRBV7-9, the J call TRBJ2-1; D may match TRBD1 or TRBD2 (6 bases each). Germline V gene lookup returns CDR1 SEHNR and CDR2 FQNEAQ (reference sequence). Between the trimmed V and J ends, which lost 6 bases and 3 bases, there was a span of 15 bases. This CDR3 has 15 residues. Here the CDR3 reads CASSPRGAVYNEQFF. CDR3 bases: TGTGCCAGCAGTCCGAGGGGGGCGGTCTACAATGAGCAGTTCTTC. The whole variable domain, filled in from reference TRBV7-9 and TRBJ2-1, reads DTGVSQNPRHKITKRGQNVTFRCDPISEHNRLYWYRQTLGQGPEFLTYFQNEAQLEKSRLLSDRFSAERPKGSFSTLEIQRTEQGDSAMYLCASSPRGAVYNEQFFGPGTRLTVL.

In nucleotides, the CDR3 is TGTGCCAGCAGAACCACAGGGAGGCACGAGCAGTACTTC. Translation: CASRTTGRHEQYF. This chain connects TRBV7-2 to TRBJ2-7; either TRBD1 or TRBD2 may fit D (6 bases each). Per germline, CDR1 SGHTA and CDR2 FQGNSA. The CDR3 has 13 residues. Trimming cost V 6 bases and J 5 bases, with 14 bases left between them.

V is TRBV23-1 and J is TRBJ1-2; tentatively, D is TRBD1 (5 bases). TRBV23-1 is sorted into the ORF group, with uncertain function. Trimming removed 4 bases at V and 4 bases at J, with 13 bases between. The CDR3 runs 14 residues. CDR3 bases: TGCGCCAGCAGTCCGCCGACAGTGAGCTATGGCTACACCTTC. It encodes CASSPPTVSYGYTF.

V and J are TRBV25-1 and TRBJ1-4; D might be TRBD1 (5 bases). Deletions cut 3 bases from V and 8 bases from J, with 19 bases between. The CDR3 covers 16 residues. Looked up from germline, CDR1 is MGHDK and CDR2 is SYGVNS. The CDR3 region has the DNA TGTGCCAGCAGTGACGGAGGGGCCCCGGCGAAGGAAAAACTGTTTTTT. Its translation is CASSDGGAPAKEKLFF.

This clone was seen a handful of times. This sequence joins TRBV27 and TRBJ2-2; D not certain. V shed 1 base and J shed 8 bases, with 5 bases lying between them. Germline CDR1 reads MNHEY; CDR2 reads SMNVEV (reference sequence). This CDR3 contains 12 residues. In DNA, the CDR3 is TGTGCCAGCAGTTTATGGAGAGGGGAGCTGTTTTTT. Protein sequence: CASSLWRGELFF.

This clone was seen only a few times. The chain is built from TRBV14 and TRBJ2-7; maybe TRBD1 (5 bases). There are 14 residues in the CDR3. Germline CDR1 SGHDN, CDR2 FVKESK. V was clipped by 0 bases and J by 3 bases, with 9 bases between them. In nucleotides, the CDR3 is TGTGCCAGCAGCCAAGATCTGACAGACTACGAGCAGTACTTC. The encoded protein is CASSQDLTDYEQYF.

This clone has only a few counts. The rearrangement joins TRBV30 to TRBJ2-1, with D possibly matching TRBD2 (6 bases). Germline V CDR1 and CDR2: GTSNPN, SVGIG (reference sequence). This CDR3 region has 12 residues. V lost 2 bases and J lost 12, with 14 bases in between. CDR3 amino acids: CAWSRGPAGQFF. Written as DNA, the CDR3 is TGTGCCTGGAGTAGGGGCCCAGCGGGGCAGTTCTTC.

The sample holds a few counts of this clone. This rearrangement joins TRBV27 to TRBJ2-7; TRBD1 might be the D (7 bases). Germline values: CDR1 MNHEY, CDR2 SMNVEV (reference sequence). This CDR3 spans 15 amino acids. Trimming shortened V by 6 bases and J by 3 bases, and 18 bases separated the two germline ends. The CDR3 DNA is TGTGCCAGCAGGCGGGACCCAGGACAGGACTACGAGCAGTACTTC. Translated: CASRRDPGQDYEQYF.

V is TRBV29-1 and J is TRBJ1-1; maybe TRBD1 (5 bases). The CDR3 is made up of 15 amino acids. Germline V CDR1 and CDR2: SQVTM, ANQGSEA. Between the trimmed V and J ends, which lost 5 bases and 3 bases, there was a span of 19 bases. Here the CDR3 DNA reads TGCAGCGTTTCCCCCAAATTACGGGGGGACACTGAAGCTTTCTTT. It specifies CSVSPKLRGDTEAFF.

As concerns this clone: The junction and the germline gene differ at one end; a read error may be behind it. This chain uses TRBV25-1 with TRBJ1-1; D is unclear. CDR1 is MGHDK, CDR2 SYGVNS, per germline. This CDR3 spans 13 amino acids. The CDR3 DNA is TGTGCCAGCTCCCCTCCCGGGAAGACGAACAGTTTTTTT. It encodes CASSPPGKTNSFF.

Note on this clone: The sample contains more than one DNA sequence encoding this CDR3. The chain is built from TRBV5-1 and TRBJ2-5; a weak D match, TRBD1 (5 bases). The CDR3 length is 11 residues. Between the trimmed V and J ends, which lost 4 bases and 5 bases, there was a span of 6 bases. CDR1 and CDR2 from the germline V gene are SGHRS and YFSETQ. As DNA, the CDR3 is TGCGCCAGCAGCAGACAGGAGACCCAGTACTTC. Protein sequence: CASSRQETQYF. Filled out from reference TRBV5-1 and TRBJ2-5, the complete variable domain reads KAGVTQTPRYLIKTRGQQVTLSCSPISGHRSVSWYQQTPGQGLQFLFEYFSETQRNKGNFPGRFSGRQFSNSRSEMNVSTLELGDSALYLCASSRQETQYFGPGTRLLVL.

The J gene is TRBJ1-5, the V gene TRBV30, with D tentatively TRBD1 (6 bases). The CDR3 totals 13 residues. Trimming pared 5 bases from V and 3 bases from J, leaving 11 bases between. CDR1 and CDR2 from the germline V gene are GTSNPN and SVGIG (reference sequence). The CDR3 here is CAWATGNNQPQHF. CDR3 DNA: TGTGCCTGGGCAACAGGGAACAATCAGCCCCAGCATTTT.

The V call is TRBV10-3, the J call TRBJ2-3; the match to TRBD2 covers 11 bases. J gave up 1 base and V 5 bases, and 8 bases lay outside the gene matches. The germline gives CDR1 ENHRY, CDR2 SYGVKD. The CDR3 is 17 amino acids. The CDR3 is CAISSSGTSGGTDTQYF. In DNA, the CDR3 is TGTGCCATCAGTTCATCCGGGACTAGCGGTGGCACAGATACGCAGTATTTT.

The rearrangement joins TRBV10-3 to TRBJ2-3; 9 nucleotides align to TRBD1. The germline gives CDR1 ENHRY, CDR2 SYGVKD. There are 15 residues in the CDR3. V lost 3 bases and J lost 4; bases outside the gene matches: 5. This CDR3 reads CAISEKGTGPDTQYF. CDR3 DNA sequence: TGTGCCATCAGTGAAAAGGGGACAGGGCCAGATACGCAGTATTTT.

The chain links TRBV7-2 to TRBJ2-7, with a tentative D call TRBD1 (6 bases). V lost 5 bases and J lost 3, with 11 bases in between. Looked up from germline, CDR1 is SGHTA and CDR2 is FQGNSA. The CDR3 sequence is 13 residues long. CDR3 loop: CASSPTRGYEQYF. Written as DNA, the CDR3 is TGTGCCAGCAGCCCTACCAGGGGCTACGAGCAGTACTTC.

This sequence joins TRBV7-9 and TRBJ1-2; 12 bases fit TRBD1. From germline, CDR1 is SEHNR and CDR2 FQNEAQ (reference sequence). V trimming: 4 bases; J trimming: 13 bases; junction bases outside the gene matches: 10. The CDR3 totals 14 residues. The CDR3 DNA follows: TGTGCCAGCAGCTACTCCGGGACAGGGGGCGGAAGCACCTTC. Translated: CASSYSGTGGGSTF.

The table lists this clone with a few counts. The CDR3 sequence: CAWSGQGLQPQHF. The CDR3 DNA reads as TGTGCCTGGAGTGGACAGGGGCTTCAGCCCCAGCATTTT. This rearrangement joins TRBV30 to TRBJ1-5, with TRBD1 matching over 8 bases. Per the germline V gene, CDR1 is GTSNPN and CDR2 is SVGIG (reference sequence). The CDR3 loop spans 13 amino acids. V gave up 1 base and J gave up 6 bases; unmatched junction bases: 2. Together with reference TRBV30 and TRBJ1-5, the CDR3 gives the full variable domain: SQTIHQWPATLVQPVGSPLSLECTVEGTSNPNLYWYRQAAGRGLQLLFYSVGIGQISSEVPQNLSASRPQDRQFILSSKKLLLSDSGFYLCAWSGQGLQPQHFGDGTRLSIL.

The chain uses TRBV5-6 and TRBJ1-5; 7 bases line up with TRBD1. With V trimmed by 1 base and J by 4 bases, 8 bases remained unmatched. Germline V gives CDR1 SGHDT, CDR2 YYEEEE. The length of the CDR3 is 16 residues. For the CDR3, the DNA is TGTGCCAGCAGCTTGACAGGGGCCTTCGAAAATCAGCCCCAGCATTTT. It translates to CASSLTGAFENQPQHF.